These 15 T cell receptor beta chains came from one sample sequenced in a study of shared clonotypes between healthy human individuals. Profiled with immunoSEQ multiplex PCR; TCRdb holds only in-frame clones, not every one. The sample holds about 490,000 clones, about three quarters seen once. The source material was PBMCs. All receptors derive from a woman aged 35 to 49 in good health. Some clones in this sample may be carry-over from other donors' samples.

The CDR3 DNA reads as TGTGCCAGCAGCTCCCAGGCTCGTAATTCACCCCTCCACTTT. It specifies CASSSQARNSPLHF. The chain couples TRBV5-4 to TRBJ1-6; D is unresolved. The V end was cut by 3 bases, the J end by 6 bases, with 10 bases between. Germline CDR1 reads SGHNT; CDR2 reads YYREEE (reference sequence). This CDR3 contains 14 residues. The full variable domain, completed using reference TRBV5-4 and TRBJ1-6, is ETGVTQSPTHLIKTRGQQVTLRCSSQSGHNTVSWYQQALGQGPQFIFQYYREEENGRGNFPPRFSGLQFPNYSSELNVNALELDDSALYLCASSSQARNSPLHFGNGTRLTVT.

This chain joins TRBV10-3 and TRBJ1-5, with 7 positions matching TRBD1. V was pared by 6 bases and J by 4 bases, with 6 bases of the junction left unmatched. In germline, CDR1 is ENHRY, CDR2 SYGVKD. This CDR3 is 14 amino acids long. The CDR3 protein is CAISPGTENQPQHF. CDR3 sequence (DNA): TGTGCCATCAGCCCCGGGACAGAGAATCAGCCCCAGCATTTT.

The rearrangement links TRBV30 to TRBJ2-1; D call uncertain. The CDR3 has 13 amino acids. Germline V CDR1 and CDR2: GTSNPN, SVGIG (reference sequence). V lost 2 bases to trimming and J lost 3 bases, with 8 bases between them. In DNA form, the CDR3 reads TGTGCCTGGAGTTTCGACCTCTACAATGAGCAGTTCTTC. Its protein is CAWSFDLYNEQFF. Filled out from reference TRBV30 and TRBJ2-1, the complete variable domain reads SQTIHQWPATLVQPVGSPLSLECTVEGTSNPNLYWYRQAAGRGLQLLFYSVGIGQISSEVPQNLSASRPQDRQFILSSKKLLLSDSGFYLCAWSFDLYNEQFFGPGTRLTVL.

This clone occurred a few times. This chain connects TRBV5-1 to TRBJ2-7; D unclear. Deletions cut 0 bases from V and 2 bases from J, with 18 bases between. Germline loops: CDR1 SGHRS, CDR2 YFSETQ. There are 17 residues in the CDR3. CDR3 DNA sequence: TGCGCCAGCAGCTTGGGTTGGGGTAGCACTCAACCCTACGAGCAGTACTTC. It is translated as CASSLGWGSTQPYEQYF.

The chain couples TRBV5-8 to TRBJ1-2, with D unclear. Germline CDR1 SGHTS, CDR2 YDEGEE. CDR3 length: 15 residues. The V gene lost 1 base and the J gene lost 4 bases, with 14 bases spanning the gap. The CDR3 here is CASSLLGSGAYGYTF. The CDR3 DNA sequence: TGTGCCAGCAGCTTGTTAGGGTCTGGTGCCTATGGCTACACCTTC.

This chain links TRBV4-3 with TRBJ2-7; D gene ambiguous. The CDR3 consists of 13 residues. The germline CDR1 and CDR2 sequences are LGHNA and YSLEER. With 1 base removed from V and 4 bases from J, the gap between germline ends came to 8 bases. CDR3 residues: CASSQGIGYEQYF. The CDR3 DNA follows: TGCGCCAGCAGCCAAGGGATAGGGTACGAGCAGTACTTC.

This chain connects TRBV19 to TRBJ2-7; D is possibly TRBD2 (6 bases). The CDR3 has 15 amino acids. The V gene's germline CDR1 is LNHDA and CDR2 SQIVND (reference sequence). V was clipped by 3 bases and J by 2 bases, with 14 bases between them. The CDR3, as DNA: TGTGCCAGTAGTATCTCCCGGGACTGGCCCTACGAGCAGTACTTC. Encoded protein: CASSISRDWPYEQYF. The variable domain in full, with the rest retrieved from reference TRBV19 and TRBJ2-7, is DGGITQSPKYLFRKEGQNVTLSCEQNLNHDAMYWYRQDPGQGLRLIYYSQIVNDFQKGDIAEGYSVSREKKESFPLTVTSAQKNPTAFYLCASSISRDWPYEQYFGPGTRLTVT.

The gene calls are TRBV7-7 and TRBJ2-6, with D unclear. The CDR3 has 18 amino acids. Trimming cost V 5 bases and J 5 bases, with 22 bases left between them. Germline V gene data show CDR1 as SSHAT and CDR2 as FNYEAQ (reference sequence). CDR3 sequence: CASSRFLVPQSRANVLTF. CDR3 sequence (DNA): TGTGCCAGCAGCCGCTTTTTAGTGCCACAAAGTCGGGCCAACGTCCTGACTTTC.

The chain is built from TRBV6-4 and TRBJ1-1; perhaps TRBD1 as D (6 bases). Germline V lookup: CDR1 MRHNA, CDR2 SNTAGT. CDR3 length: 14 residues. V lost 6 bases, J lost 5 bases, and 16 bases lay in between. This chain's CDR3 is CASRPQGASTEAFF. CDR3 DNA sequence: TGTGCCAGCAGACCACAGGGTGCGTCAACTGAAGCTTTCTTT.

This clone appeared a few times. This chain joins TRBV5-1 and TRBJ2-2; 13 bases fit TRBD2. This CDR3 contains 15 residues. The junction had 3 bases not matched to a gene; V was cut back by 5 bases and J by 5 bases. CDR1 and CDR2 from the germline V gene are SGHRS and YFSETQ. Here the CDR3 DNA reads TGCGCCAGCAGACTGGGACTAGCGGGAACCGGGGAGCTGTTTTTT. Its protein is CASRLGLAGTGELFF.

This clone was counted once. The chain couples TRBV6-1 to TRBJ2-2, with 9 bases lining up with TRBD1. The CDR3 consists of 13 residues. J was trimmed by 6 bases and V by 7 bases; bases with no gene match: 3. The germline gives CDR1 MNHNS, CDR2 SASEGT. CDR3 protein: CASTDRGPGELFF. The CDR3 DNA reads as TGTGCCAGCACGGACAGGGGTCCCGGGGAGCTGTTTTTT.

The rearrangement joins TRBV5-1 to TRBJ2-7; tentative D call: TRBD2 (6 bases). Germline loops: CDR1 SGHRS, CDR2 YFSETQ. V was shortened by 4 bases and J by 3 bases, with 14 bases between the two germline ends. The CDR3 runs to 14 residues. The CDR3: CASSPAGRLYEQYF. CDR3 bases: TGCGCCAGCAGCCCGGCGGGACGCCTCTACGAGCAGTACTTC.

The V call is TRBV25-1, the J call TRBJ1-1; D gene ambiguous. Per the germline V gene, CDR1 is MGHDK and CDR2 is SYGVNS. Trimming cost V 1 base and J 1 base, with 10 bases left between them. The CDR3 extends over 15 amino acids. Here the CDR3 reads CASSEFGRSNTEAFF. The DNA for the CDR3 is TGTGCCAGCAGTGAATTCGGCCGCTCGAACACTGAAGCTTTCTTT.

This chain joins TRBV18 and TRBJ2-1, with D possibly called TRBD1 or TRBD2 (5 bases each). CDR1 is KGHSH and CDR2 is LQKENI in the germline V gene. Trimming pared 3 bases from V and 2 bases from J, leaving 14 bases between. The CDR3 covers 16 residues. The CDR3 coding sequence is TGTGCCAGCTCACCCCGGGAAGGGGTCCCCTACAATGAGCAGTTCTTC. This sequence encodes CASSPREGVPYNEQFF.

The table lists this clone with many counts. The chain couples TRBV6-1 to TRBJ2-3, with D unresolved. V gave up 4 bases and J gave up 4 bases, with 12 bases separating them. Germline CDR1 reads MNHNS; CDR2 reads SASEGT. The CDR3 consists of 14 residues. CDR3 bases: TGTGCCAGCAGTGCATGGGTCCCACCAGATACGCAGTATTTT. It yields the protein CASSAWVPPDTQYF.